Shown below are 32 T cell receptor beta chains from a single sample sequenced in a study of T cell responses to AZD1222 COVID-19 vaccine. TCRdb's copy holds only in-frame clones and misses some; the assay was immunoSEQ multiplex PCR. The sample holds 140,000 to 150,000 clones, around 88% seen once. The specimen comprised peripheral blood, sampled on day 0 of AZD1222 vaccination. These receptors were collected from an adult in good health.

CDR3 loop: CASSQVAQTPTYEQFF. Here the CDR3 DNA reads TGCGCCAGCAGCCAAGTAGCTCAAACCCCTACCTATGAGCAGTTCTTC. The J gene is TRBJ2-1, the V gene TRBV4-1; D gene unclear. Between the trimmed V and J ends, which lost 1 base and 8 bases, there was a span of 18 bases. CDR1 MGHRA and CDR2 YSYEKL come from the germline V gene. The CDR3 consists of 16 residues.

This clone was observed once. The chain employs TRBV19 and TRBJ1-5; 8 positions agree with TRBD1. The germline CDR1 and CDR2 sequences are LNHDA and SQIVND (reference sequence). The CDR3 extends over 15 amino acids. V was clipped by 4 bases and J by 3 bases; unmatched bases: 5. CDR3 in amino acids: CASSRQGSFNQPQHF. The CDR3 nucleotides are TGTGCCAGTAGTAGACAGGGGTCGTTCAATCAGCCCCAGCATTTT. Supplemented by reference TRBV19 and TRBJ1-5, the full variable domain reads DGGITQSPKYLFRKEGQNVTLSCEQNLNHDAMYWYRQDPGQGLRLIYYSQIVNDFQKGDIAEGYSVSREKKESFPLTVTSAQKNPTAFYLCASSRQGSFNQPQHFGDGTRLSIL.

The chain is built from TRBV19 and TRBJ1-5; 10 bases fit TRBD1. This CDR3 contains 17 residues. J lost 4 bases, V lost 1 base, and 7 bases had no gene match. Germline CDR1 reads LNHDA; CDR2 reads SQIVND (reference sequence). The CDR3 nucleotides read TGTGCCAGTAGTATAGGAGACAGGGGGCCGTATAATCAGCCCCAGCATTTT. It specifies CASSIGDRGPYNQPQHF.

This sequence joins TRBV4-1 and TRBJ1-6; no clear D. The CDR3 contains 15 residues. Trimming took 4 bases from V and 6 from J, leaving 13 bases between them. Germline V gene data show CDR1 as MGHRA and CDR2 as YSYEKL. CDR3 sequence: CASSLEGAGNSPLHF. The CDR3 DNA is TGCGCCAGCAGCCTGGAGGGTGCAGGTAATTCACCCCTCCACTTT.

The chain uses TRBV9 and TRBJ2-1; 9 bases agree with TRBD2. Germline V CDR1 and CDR2: SGDLS, YYNGEE. The CDR3 has 14 amino acids. The V and J ends lost 4 bases and 6 bases, in that order; junction bases with no gene match: 5. The CDR3 DNA sequence: TGTGCCAGCAGCTCCGGTAGCGGGGGCAATGAGCAGTTCTTC. This encodes CASSSGSGGNEQFF.

This chain links TRBV7-2 with TRBJ1-2; TRBD1 aligns across 11 bases. V lost 5 bases and J lost 8; bases outside the gene matches: 10. The CDR3 runs to 15 residues. CDR1 is SGHTA and CDR2 is FQGNSA in the germline V gene. The CDR3 sequence: CASSPGGTGGFGYTF. DNA for the CDR3: TGTGCCAGCAGCCCCGGAGGGACAGGGGGTTTCGGCTACACCTTC.

The V and J genes are TRBV6-5 and TRBJ2-7; possibly TRBD1 or TRBD2 for D (5 bases each). The CDR3 is 14 residues long. V lost 6 bases and J lost 3, with 15 bases in between. CDR1 and CDR2 from the germline V gene are MNHEY and SVGAGI. CDR3: CASSSGWGDYEQYF. The CDR3, as DNA: TGTGCCAGCAGCTCAGGGTGGGGAGACTACGAGCAGTACTTC.

V gene TRBV6-5 combines with J gene TRBJ1-2; D perhaps matches TRBD1 (6 bases). The germline V gene has CDR1 MNHEY and CDR2 SVGAGI. This CDR3 has 14 residues. The ends were cut back, 0 bases at V and 4 bases at J, with 9 bases in the middle. The CDR3 DNA follows: TGTGCCAGCAGTTACTCGAGGGGGTCCTATGGCTACACCTTC. It yields the protein CASSYSRGSYGYTF.

The CDR3 loop reads CASSLEAVTGELFF. The CDR3 DNA follows: TGTGCCAGCAGCTTAGAAGCGGTCACCGGGGAGCTGTTTTTT. The chain uses TRBV11-3 and TRBJ2-2, with D possibly TRBD2 on 5 matching bases. CDR3 length: 14 amino acids. V was pared by 0 bases and J by 4 bases, with 6 bases between. The V gene's germline CDR1 is SGHNT and CDR2 YENEEA.

The rearrangement links TRBV6-5 to TRBJ1-4; the match to TRBD1 covers 7 bases. The CDR3 is 15 residues long. With 3 bases clipped from V and 6 bases from J, the junction kept 7 bases outside the gene matches. CDR1 and CDR2 from the germline V gene are MNHEY and SVGAGI. The CDR3 sequence: CASSYGTARHEKLFF. CDR3 nucleotide sequence: TGTGCCAGCAGTTATGGGACAGCTCGCCATGAAAAACTGTTTTTT.

The CDR3 protein is CASRPKGAWVNEQFF. CDR3 in DNA: TGTGCCAGCAGACCGAAGGGGGCTTGGGTCAATGAGCAGTTCTTC. J is TRBJ2-1 and V is TRBV6-5; 7 bases are a match to TRBD1. The CDR3 extends over 15 amino acids. Trimming at V came to 6 bases and at J to 6 bases, leaving 11 bases not matched to a gene. Germline lookup yields CDR1 MNHEY and CDR2 SVGAGI.

This clone was seen a single time. J is TRBJ2-7 and V is TRBV5-1; 11 positions agree with TRBD1. The germline CDR1 and CDR2 sequences are SGHRS and YFSETQ. Trimming at V came to 0 bases and at J to 3 bases, leaving 5 bases not matched to a gene. This CDR3 has 16 amino acids. The CDR3 DNA follows: TGCGCCAGCAGCTTGGGGACAGGGGGCTTCTACTACGAGCAGTACTTC. Protein sequence: CASSLGTGGFYYEQYF.

The chain links TRBV30 to TRBJ1-1; D possibly corresponds to TRBD1 (5 bases). This CDR3 contains 12 residues. Trimming took 6 bases from V and 10 from J, leaving 18 bases between them. The germline V gene has CDR1 GTSNPN and CDR2 SVGIG (reference sequence). The CDR3: CACKGPRVLAFF. CDR3 coding DNA: TGTGCCTGTAAAGGCCCCAGGGTCCTAGCTTTCTTT.

CDR3 amino acids: CASSQSIVTEAFF. CDR3 nucleotides: TGTGCCAGCAGCCAATCGATTGTCACTGAAGCTTTCTTT. The J gene is TRBJ1-1, the V gene TRBV16, with unresolved D. Trimming took 0 bases from V and 4 from J, leaving 6 bases between them. This CDR3 spans 13 amino acids. Germline-derived CDR1 and CDR2 are KGHSY and FQNENV.

The chain uses TRBV10-3 and TRBJ2-7; D is perhaps TRBD2 (6 bases). The V gene lost 4 bases and the J gene lost 6 bases, with 13 bases spanning the gap. The CDR3 is 13 amino acids. Germline CDR1 ENHRY, CDR2 SYGVKD. The CDR3 region has the DNA TGTGCCATCAGTGCGGGAGCGAGTGGCGAGCAGTACTTC. It is translated as CAISAGASGEQYF.

In this sample, this clone turned up a few times. The J gene is TRBJ1-6, the V gene TRBV5-8; TRBD1 agrees at 10 bases. Per the germline V gene, CDR1 is SGHTS and CDR2 is YDEGEE. Trimming removed 4 bases from V and 13 bases from J; junction bases left unmatched: 8. CDR3 length: 14 amino acids. The CDR3 coding sequence is TGTGCCAGCAGCCGAGGGACAGGGGCCATCCCCCTCCACTTT. Amino acids: CASSRGTGAIPLHF.

This sequence joins TRBV28 and TRBJ2-7; 9 positions agree with TRBD1. Germline CDR1 is MDHEN and CDR2 is SYDVKM. The trim removed 5 bases at V and 0 bases at J, leaving 5 bases unmatched. CDR3 length: 15 amino acids. The CDR3 sequence is CASSGTGQTSYEQYF. In DNA form, the CDR3 reads TGTGCCAGCAGTGGGACAGGGCAAACCTCCTACGAGCAGTACTTC.

The V call is TRBV5-1, the J call TRBJ1-2; D unclear. The CDR3 is made up of 13 amino acids. The V end lost 0 bases, the J end lost 6 bases, and 9 bases lay between the germline ends. CDR1 and CDR2 from the germline V gene are SGHRS and YFSETQ. This CDR3 is CASSLARSDGYTF. The CDR3, as DNA: TGCGCCAGCAGCTTGGCGCGGTCGGATGGCTACACCTTC.

The CDR3 DNA reads TGCGCCAGCAGCCCTACAGGGAGCTCCTACGAGCAGTACTTC. Protein product: CASSPTGSSYEQYF. The V gene is TRBV5-1, the J gene TRBJ2-7; D perhaps matches TRBD1 (6 bases). Trimming took 4 bases from V and 0 from J, leaving 11 bases between them. Germline CDR1 reads SGHRS; CDR2 reads YFSETQ. The CDR3 contains 14 residues.

This clone was observed once. The V gene is TRBV12-3 or TRBV12-4, the J gene TRBJ1-2; 7 bases are a match to TRBD1. Losses at the gene ends were 3 bases for V and 5 bases for J; bases not matched to a gene: 3. The CDR3 contains 13 residues. CDR3 sequence (DNA): TGTGCCAGCAGTTTGTCGGGACAGTATGGCTACACCTTC. Translated, it gives CASSLSGQYGYTF.

The chain recombines TRBV18 with TRBJ1-1; D unresolved. Trimming took 2 bases from V and 2 from J, leaving 12 bases between them. CDR3 length equals 15 residues. Germline CDR1 KGHSH, CDR2 LQKENI. Here the CDR3 DNA reads TGTGCCAGCTCACCAATGGCCCGGCTTAACACTGAAGCTTTCTTT. Encoded protein: CASSPMARLNTEAFF.

The V and J genes are TRBV6-1 and TRBJ2-7; maybe TRBD1 (6 bases). The V end lost 3 bases, the J end lost 5 bases, and 8 bases lay between the germline ends. The germline V gene has CDR1 MNHNS and CDR2 SASEGT. The CDR3 covers 12 residues. In DNA, the CDR3 is TGTGCCAGCAGTGAGAACAGGGACGAGCAGTACTTC. Protein product: CASSENRDEQYF.

V is TRBV5-1 and J is TRBJ2-7, with 9 positions matching TRBD1. CDR3 length equals 15 residues. V lost 4 bases to trimming and J lost 5 bases; unmatched junction nucleotides: 10. Germline assignment: CDR1 SGHRS and CDR2 YFSETQ. The CDR3 DNA reads as TGCGCCAGCAGCCTCGGACGGGGGACAGGGAACGAGCAGTACTTC. This gives the protein CASSLGRGTGNEQYF.

This chain joins TRBV27 and TRBJ2-7; 13 nucleotides match TRBD2. Germline V gives CDR1 MNHEY, CDR2 SMNVEV (reference sequence). The CDR3 loop spans 16 amino acids. The J segment lost 5 bases and the V segment lost 5 bases, leaving 9 bases of the junction unmatched. CDR3: CASSARLAGGIDEQYF. The CDR3 bases are TGTGCCAGCAGTGCCCGACTAGCGGGGGGTATCGACGAGCAGTACTTC.

The rearrangement links TRBV6-5 to TRBJ2-7; D unresolved. With 5 bases removed from V and 4 bases from J, the gap between germline ends came to 15 bases. This CDR3 is 14 amino acids long. CDR1 is MNHEY, CDR2 SVGAGI, per germline. The CDR3 sequence: CASSPNRVGYEQYF. In DNA, the CDR3 is TGTGCCAGCAGTCCCAACCGGGTTGGATACGAGCAGTACTTC.

The V gene is TRBV6-5, the J gene TRBJ1-1; no clear D gene. V lost 7 bases and J lost 7, with 13 bases in between. Germline CDR1 MNHEY, CDR2 SVGAGI. The CDR3 length is 12 residues. DNA of the CDR3: TGTGCCAGCACCAATCGAGAGATTGAAGCTTTCTTT. This gives the protein CASTNREIEAFF.

The V and J genes are TRBV5-4 and TRBJ1-3; 7 positions agree with TRBD1. V was pared by 4 bases and J by 2 bases, with 0 bases of the junction left unmatched. The CDR3 sequence is 13 residues long. Germline V lookup: CDR1 SGHNT, CDR2 YYREEE (reference sequence). CDR3 sequence reads: CASSTGAGNTIYF. The CDR3 DNA reads TGTGCCAGCAGCACAGGGGCTGGAAACACCATATATTTT.

In its sample, this clone was seen a few times. The chain combines TRBV30 with TRBJ2-3, with TRBD1 matching 7 bases. The CDR3 spans 14 residues. Looked up from germline, CDR1 is GTSNPN and CDR2 is SVGIG (reference sequence). V was clipped by 2 bases and J by 0 bases; unmatched bases: 2. The CDR3 nucleotides read TGTGCCTGGAGTAAGGGACAGAGCACAGATACGCAGTATTTT. Protein product: CAWSKGQSTDTQYF. Filled out from reference TRBV30 and TRBJ2-3, the complete variable domain reads SQTIHQWPATLVQPVGSPLSLECTVEGTSNPNLYWYRQAAGRGLQLLFYSVGIGQISSEVPQNLSASRPQDRQFILSSKKLLLSDSGFYLCAWSKGQSTDTQYFGPGTRLTVL.

The chain carries TRBV24-1 and TRBJ2-1; the match to TRBD2 covers 10 bases. This CDR3 has 16 residues. V dropped 2 bases and J dropped 1; count of bases not matched to a gene: 1. Looked up from germline, CDR1 is KGHDR and CDR2 is SFDVKD. CDR3 coding DNA: TGTGCCACCAGTGATTCTAGCGGGGGATCCTACAATGAGCAGTTCTTC. This translates into CATSDSSGGSYNEQFF.

The V call is TRBV2, the J call TRBJ2-2; TRBD1 might be the D (6 bases). V lost 5 bases and J lost 1, with 11 bases in between. This CDR3 region has 15 residues. Germline V CDR1 and CDR2: SNHLY, FYNNEI. CDR3 protein: CASSPGTMNTGELFF. CDR3 nucleotides: TGTGCCAGCAGTCCCGGGACAATGAACACCGGGGAGCTGTTTTTT.

This clone was seen just once. The J gene is TRBJ1-1, the V gene TRBV5-6; D remains ambiguous. Germline V gene sequence: CDR1 SGHDT, CDR2 YYEEEE. Trimming stripped 2 bases from V and 11 bases from J, with 22 bases between. The CDR3 consists of 15 residues. The CDR3 protein is CASSFGLIGSNGAFF. Here the CDR3 DNA reads TGTGCCAGCAGCTTTGGTCTCATTGGCTCAAATGGGGCTTTCTTT.

The chain carries TRBV7-9 and TRBJ1-2; no definite D call. This CDR3 is built from 9 residues. Germline V CDR1 and CDR2: SEHNR, FQNEAQ (reference sequence). V was trimmed by 8 bases and J by 6 bases, leaving 4 bases between them. The CDR3 DNA is TGTGCCAGCGACGATGGCTACACCTTC. It specifies CASDDGYTF.